This TCR beta chain was observed in a study of human T cells and chemical hapten exposure. Study in general: Across samples, TCR yields varied, mostly owing to small differences in pooled library volumes. Study conclusions and caveats: TCRs above 1 in 1000 frequency did not change with DPC sensitization. The study found expanded TCRs formed significantly more large CDR3 similarity clusters than controls.

TCRdb reprocessed the RACE reads via MiXCR and lists one record per CDR3 protein. Of some 79,000 distinct CDR3 sequences listed, approximately 11% are singletons. In regard to this clonotype: Its matching antigen is unknown.

V gave up 4 bases and J gave up 4 bases, with 9 bases separating them. The germline gives CDR1 SGHRS, CDR2 YFSETQ. The CDR3 length is 13 residues. Time point meaning: patch test 3, about 24 weeks after DPC sensitization. Treatment given: therapeutic diphenylcyclopropenone sensitization with weekly scalp DPC. The V call is TRBV5-1, the J call TRBJ1-5, with a possible D match to TRBD1 (5 bases). The sample in question was whole blood, obtained in connection with sensitization to the hapten diphenylcyclopropenone (DPC). The TCR comes from a woman between 45 and 60 years old with alopecia areata. Some clones in this sample may be carry-over from other donors' samples. The CDR3 loop is CASSPGGNQPQHF. The DNA of the CDR3 is TGCGCCAGCAGCCCGGGGGGGAATCAGCCCCAGCATTTT.